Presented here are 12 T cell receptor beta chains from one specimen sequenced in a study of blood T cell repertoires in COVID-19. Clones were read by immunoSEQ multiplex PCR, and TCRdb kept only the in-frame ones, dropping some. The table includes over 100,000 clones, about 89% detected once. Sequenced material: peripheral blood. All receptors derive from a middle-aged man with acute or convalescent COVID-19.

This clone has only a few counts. The CDR3 DNA reads TGTGCCAGCAGCTTGACACCTCAATCCTACGAGCAGTACTTC. It is translated as CASSLTPQSYEQYF. V usage is TRBV5-6 and J usage is TRBJ2-7, with D uncertain. V gave up 1 base and J gave up 1 base, with 9 bases separating them. This CDR3 is 14 amino acids long. CDR1 is SGHDT, CDR2 YYEEEE, per germline.

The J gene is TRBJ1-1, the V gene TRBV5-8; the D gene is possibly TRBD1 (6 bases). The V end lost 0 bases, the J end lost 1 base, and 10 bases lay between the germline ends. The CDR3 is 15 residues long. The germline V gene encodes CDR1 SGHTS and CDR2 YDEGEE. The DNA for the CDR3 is TGTGCCAGCAGCTTGGTTCTCAGGGGGAACACTGAAGCTTTCTTT. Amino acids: CASSLVLRGNTEAFF.

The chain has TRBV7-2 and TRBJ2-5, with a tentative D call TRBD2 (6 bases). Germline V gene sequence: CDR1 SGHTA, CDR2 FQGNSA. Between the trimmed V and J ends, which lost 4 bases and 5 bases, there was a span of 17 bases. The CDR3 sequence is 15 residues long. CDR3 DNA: TGTGCCAGCAGCTACGTCGGACTAACGGGGGAGACCCAGTACTTC. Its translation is CASSYVGLTGETQYF.

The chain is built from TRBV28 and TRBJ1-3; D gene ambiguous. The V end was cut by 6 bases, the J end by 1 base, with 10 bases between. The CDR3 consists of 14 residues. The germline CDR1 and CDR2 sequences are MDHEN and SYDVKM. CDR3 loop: CASSPPVSGNTIYF. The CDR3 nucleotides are TGTGCCAGCAGCCCCCCAGTTTCTGGAAACACCATATATTTT.

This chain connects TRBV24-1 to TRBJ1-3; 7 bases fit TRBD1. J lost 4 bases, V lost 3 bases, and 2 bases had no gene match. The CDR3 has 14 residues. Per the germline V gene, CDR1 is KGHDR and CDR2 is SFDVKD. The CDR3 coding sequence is TGTGCCACCAGTGATCCGGACAGGGGAAACACCATATATTTT. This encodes CATSDPDRGNTIYF.

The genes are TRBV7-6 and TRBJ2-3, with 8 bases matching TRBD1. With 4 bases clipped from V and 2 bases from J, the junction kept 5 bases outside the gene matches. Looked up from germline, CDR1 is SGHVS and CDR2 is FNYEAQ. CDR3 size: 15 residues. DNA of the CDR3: TGTGCCAGCAGCTCCACAGGGGGAATCACAGATACGCAGTATTTT. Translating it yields CASSSTGGITDTQYF.

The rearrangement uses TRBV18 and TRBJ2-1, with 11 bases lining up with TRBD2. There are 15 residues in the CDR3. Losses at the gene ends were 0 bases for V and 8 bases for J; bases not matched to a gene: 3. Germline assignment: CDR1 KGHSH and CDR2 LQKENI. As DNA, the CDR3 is TGTGCCAGCTCACCACCACTAGCGGGAGCGCATGAGCAGTTCTTC. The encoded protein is CASSPPLAGAHEQFF.

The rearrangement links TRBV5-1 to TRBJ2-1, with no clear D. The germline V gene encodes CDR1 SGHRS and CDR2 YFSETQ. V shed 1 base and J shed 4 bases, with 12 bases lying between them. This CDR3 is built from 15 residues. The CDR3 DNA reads TGCGCCAGCAGCTTGTTCCCGACTGATTACAATGAGCAGTTCTTC. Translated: CASSLFPTDYNEQFF.

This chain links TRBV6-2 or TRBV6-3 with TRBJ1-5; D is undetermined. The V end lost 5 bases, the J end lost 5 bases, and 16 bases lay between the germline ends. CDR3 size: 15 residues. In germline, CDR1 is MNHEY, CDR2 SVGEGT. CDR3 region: CASSAPWARDQPQHF. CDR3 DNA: TGTGCCAGCAGTGCGCCTTGGGCGAGGGATCAGCCCCAGCATTTT.

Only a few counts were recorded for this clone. The CDR3, as DNA: TGTGCCTGGGGGACCGGGACAGGTCGACCCCTCCACTTT. Amino acid sequence: CAWGTGTGRPLHF. V usage is TRBV30 and J usage is TRBJ1-6, with 8 bases matching TRBD1. The germline V gene encodes CDR1 GTSNPN and CDR2 SVGIG (reference sequence). The CDR3 runs 13 residues. V lost 5 bases to trimming and J lost 12 bases; unmatched junction nucleotides: 9. The variable domain in full, with the rest retrieved from reference TRBV30 and TRBJ1-6, is SQTIHQWPATLVQPVGSPLSLECTVEGTSNPNLYWYRQAAGRGLQLLFYSVGIGQISSEVPQNLSASRPQDRQFILSSKKLLLSDSGFYLCAWGTGTGRPLHFGNGTRLTVT.

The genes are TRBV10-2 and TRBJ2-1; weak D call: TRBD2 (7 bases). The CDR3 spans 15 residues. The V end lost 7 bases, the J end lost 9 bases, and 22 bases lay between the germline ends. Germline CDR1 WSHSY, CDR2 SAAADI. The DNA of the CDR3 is TGCGCCAGCACCGGCCTACTAGGGGGGGTTGGTGAGCAGTTCTTC. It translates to CASTGLLGGVGEQFF.

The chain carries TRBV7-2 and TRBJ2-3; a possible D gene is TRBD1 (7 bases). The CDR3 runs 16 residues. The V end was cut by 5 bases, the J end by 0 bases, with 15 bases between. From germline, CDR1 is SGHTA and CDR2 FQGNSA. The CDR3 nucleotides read TGTGCCAGCAGCAAGGTCGGAGGGGGCAGCACAGATACGCAGTATTTT. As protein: CASSKVGGGSTDTQYF. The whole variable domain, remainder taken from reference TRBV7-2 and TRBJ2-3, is GAGVSQSPSNKVTEKGKDVELRCDPISGHTALYWYRQSLGQGLEFLIYFQGNSAPDKSGLPSDRFSAERTGGSVSTLTIQRTQQEDSAVYLCASSKVGGGSTDTQYFGPGTRLTVL.